Following are 24 T cell receptor beta chains from one sample sequenced in a study of CD8 T cells in ankylosing spondylitis. MiXCR, applied by TCRdb to the 5' RACE reads, yields one record per CDR3 protein. Here the sample spans approximately 30,000 distinct CDR3 sequences, more than 5.5% being singletons. Source material: blood, either unsorted or a sorted T cell fraction (not recorded which). The receptors stem from a male donor with ankylosing spondylitis or in good health (not recorded which).

The CDR3 protein is CASSSTGGGTDTQYF. The CDR3 DNA follows: TGTGCCAGCAGCTCGACAGGGGGCGGGACAGATACGCAGTATTTT. This chain connects TRBV28 to TRBJ2-3; 10 nucleotides agree with TRBD1. Per germline, CDR1 MDHEN and CDR2 SYDVKM. V lost 6 bases, J lost 3 bases, and 6 bases stayed unmatched. This CDR3 region has 15 residues.

This clonotype was picked up many times. The rearrangement joins TRBV28 to TRBJ2-1; no clear D gene. V dropped 3 bases and J dropped 5 bases, with 8 bases sitting between them. CDR1 and CDR2 (germline): MDHEN, SYDVKM. CDR3 size: 13 residues. The CDR3 loop is CASSLVPNNEQFF. The CDR3 DNA follows: TGTGCCAGCAGTTTGGTTCCAAACAATGAGCAGTTCTTC.

Many counts were recorded for this clonotype. This chain uses TRBV18 with TRBJ2-7; 7 bases are a match to TRBD1. The V and J ends lost 2 bases and 7 bases, in that order; junction bases with no gene match: 5. From germline, CDR1 is KGHSH and CDR2 LQKENI. CDR3 length: 13 residues. CDR3 residues: CASSPVDRREQYF. In DNA, the CDR3 is TGTGCCAGCTCACCAGTGGACAGGAGGGAGCAGTACTTC.

This clonotype was picked up many times. The CDR3 DNA reads TGTGCCAGTAGTATAGATCTTGGGGCGGAGCAGCCCCAGCATTTT. Translated, it gives CASSIDLGAEQPQHF. The chain employs TRBV19 and TRBJ1-5; a weak D match, TRBD1 (5 bases). The CDR3 contains 15 residues. The V end lost 0 bases, the J end lost 7 bases, and 13 bases lay between the germline ends. Germline CDR1 reads LNHDA; CDR2 reads SQIVND (reference sequence).

There are many counts of this clonotype. The genes are TRBV5-1 and TRBJ2-1, with D perhaps being TRBD1 or TRBD2 (5 bases each). CDR1 and CDR2 from the germline V gene are SGHRS and YFSETQ. Trimming cost V 4 bases and J 9 bases, with 14 bases left between them. The CDR3 loop spans 13 amino acids. The CDR3 protein is CASSRDLLGEQFF. The CDR3, as DNA: TGCGCCAGCAGCAGGGACCTACTGGGTGAGCAGTTCTTC.

Many counts were recorded for this clonotype. The chain has TRBV9 and TRBJ1-1; 7 bases fit TRBD1. CDR3 length: 14 amino acids. Germline loops: CDR1 SGDLS, CDR2 YYNGEE. With V trimmed by 1 base and J by 2 bases, 2 bases remained unmatched. The CDR3 nucleotides read TGTGCCAGCAGCGTATCAGGGGGAAACACTGAAGCTTTCTTT. Translating gives CASSVSGGNTEAFF.

This clonotype was detected many times. The gene calls are TRBV29-1 and TRBJ2-2; 7 bases are shared with TRBD2. The CDR3 runs to 12 residues. Germline values: CDR1 SQVTM, CDR2 ANQGSEA. The J segment lost 4 bases and the V segment lost 6 bases, leaving 2 bases of the junction unmatched. The CDR3: CSVGRGTGELFF. The CDR3 DNA is TGCAGCGTGGGGAGGGGCACCGGGGAGCTGTTTTTT.

This clonotype is medium-sized by share. Written as DNA, the CDR3 is TGCGCCAGCAGTCACGGGACTAGCGGGGCTCTCTCCTACAATGAGCAGTTCTTC. Translating gives CASSHGTSGALSYNEQFF. This chain connects TRBV5-1 to TRBJ2-1; 13 bases agree with TRBD2. Germline-derived CDR1 and CDR2 are SGHRS and YFSETQ. The J segment lost 0 bases and the V segment lost 5 bases, leaving 8 bases of the junction unmatched. The CDR3 is 18 amino acids.

Note on this clonotype: Relative to the germline gene, one junction end is altered; a read error may explain this. The chain couples TRBV12-3 or TRBV12-4 to TRBJ2-1; 9 nucleotides align to TRBD1. The CDR3 has 15 residues. As DNA, the CDR3 is TGTGCCAGCAGCCAGACAGGGGGATACTTCAATAAGCAGTTCTTC. It translates to CASSQTGGYFNKQFF.

In this sample, this clonotype turned up many times. The chain recombines TRBV7-2 with TRBJ1-1; D not resolved. CDR1 SGHTA and CDR2 FQGNSA come from the germline V gene. V gave up 3 bases and J gave up 4 bases, with 9 bases separating them. The CDR3 is 13 residues long. CDR3 in amino acids: CASSFLEATEAFF. The CDR3 DNA reads TGTGCCAGCAGCTTCCTAGAGGCCACTGAAGCTTTCTTT.

This clonotype was observed at least ten times. V gene TRBV10-3 combines with J gene TRBJ2-2; D assignment may be TRBD1 or TRBD2 (5 bases each). Trimming took 0 bases from V and 7 from J, leaving 15 bases between them. Germline lookup yields CDR1 ENHRY and CDR2 SYGVKD. The CDR3 covers 16 residues. The CDR3 protein is CAISESPGTLGGELFF. CDR3 sequence (DNA): TGTGCCATCAGTGAGTCACCTGGGACCCTGGGCGGGGAGCTGTTTTTT.

This clonotype was counted many times. The genes are TRBV24-1 and TRBJ2-2; D not certain. Germline loops: CDR1 KGHDR, CDR2 SFDVKD. V lost 5 bases and J 2 bases, leaving 11 bases between the germline ends. This CDR3 has 15 residues. Here the CDR3 reads CATSGSTDNTGELFF. CDR3 sequence (DNA): TGTGCCACCAGTGGATCCACAGACAACACCGGGGAGCTGTTTTTT.

Ten or more counts support this clonotype. The chain uses TRBV2 and TRBJ1-1; D ambiguous. The V end was cut by 1 base, the J end by 1 base, with 4 bases between. The CDR3 covers 13 residues. Germline V CDR1 and CDR2: SNHLY, FYNNEI. The CDR3 region is CASSEGRNTEAFF. The DNA for the CDR3 is TGTGCCAGCAGTGAAGGCAGGAACACTGAAGCTTTCTTT.

This clonotype was seen repeatedly, ten times or more. The rearrangement uses TRBV29-1 and TRBJ2-6; D perhaps matches TRBD2 (5 bases). This CDR3 spans 13 amino acids. The germline V gene has CDR1 SQVTM and CDR2 ANQGSEA. Trimming left V 7 bases short and J 2 bases short, with 9 bases between. The CDR3 nucleotides read TGCAGCGCCAAGAGGGCTGGGGCCAACGTCCTGACTTTC. Translated: CSAKRAGANVLTF.

This clonotype was picked up many times. The chain carries TRBV12-5 and TRBJ2-1, with 9 nucleotides matching TRBD2. Looked up from germline, CDR1 is LGHNT and CDR2 is FRNRAP. With V trimmed by 2 bases and J by 4 bases, 9 bases remained unmatched. CDR3 size: 17 residues. The CDR3 nucleotides are TGTGCTAGTGGTTTGCCCCCTTGGCGGGAGGGGTACAATGAGCAGTTCTTC. This gives the protein CASGLPPWREGYNEQFF. The full variable domain, with the rest looked up from reference TRBV12-5 and TRBJ2-1, is DARVTQTPRHKVTEMGQEVTMRCQPILGHNTVFWYRQTMMQGLELLAYFRNRAPLDDSGMPKDRFSAEMPDATLATLKIQPSEPRDSAVYFCASGLPPWREGYNEQFFGPGTRLTVL.

Many counts were recorded for this clonotype. In DNA, the CDR3 is TGTGCCACCTCGTCCGGGACAGGGAACACTGAAGCTTTCTTT. Translating gives CATSSGTGNTEAFF. The chain carries TRBV12-3 or TRBV12-4 and TRBJ1-1, with 8 bases identical to TRBD1. CDR3 length equals 14 residues. Trimming removed 10 bases from V and 1 base from J; junction bases left unmatched: 8.

In its sample, this clonotype was seen many times. The CDR3 here is CAITSSGYNEQFF. The CDR3 DNA sequence: TGTGCCATCACGTCTAGCGGCTACAATGAGCAGTTCTTC. The V and J genes are TRBV10-3 and TRBJ2-1, with 7 bases matching TRBD2. From germline, CDR1 is ENHRY and CDR2 SYGVKD. The V segment lost 7 bases and the J segment 3 bases; nucleotides outside the gene matches: 3. The CDR3 sequence is 13 residues long.

This clonotype has at least ten counts. This rearrangement joins TRBV5-6 to TRBJ2-5, with 11 bases that match TRBD2. Trimming took 1 base from V and 3 from J; bases not matched to a gene: 5. Germline CDR1 reads SGHDT; CDR2 reads YYEEEE. The CDR3 runs 16 residues. The DNA of the CDR3 is TGTGCCAGCAGCTTGCGACTAGCGGGAAAGGAAGAGACCCAGTACTTC. Protein: CASSLRLAGKEETQYF.

This clonotype was seen repeatedly, ten times or more. CDR3 DNA sequence: TGTGCCAGTACCGGGACAATGAGCAATCAGCCCCAGCATTTT. Its translation is CASTGTMSNQPQHF. The chain is built from TRBV2 and TRBJ1-5; D might be TRBD1 (6 bases). Trimming stripped 9 bases from V and 1 base from J, with 13 bases between. CDR3 length equals 14 residues. The germline gives CDR1 SNHLY, CDR2 FYNNEI.

This clonotype was seen repeatedly, ten times or more. The chain carries TRBV29-1 and TRBJ1-2; D gene ambiguous. V shed 4 bases and J shed 2 bases, with 5 bases lying between them. This CDR3 has 11 amino acids. Germline lookup yields CDR1 SQVTM and CDR2 ANQGSEA. The DNA of the CDR3 is TGCAGCGTTGTAGAAAACTATGGCTACACCTTC. Its protein is CSVVENYGYTF.

J is TRBJ2-7 and V is TRBV29-1; D is uncertain. Looked up from germline, CDR1 is SQVTM and CDR2 is ANQGSEA. Between the trimmed V and J ends, which lost 4 bases and 0 bases, there was a span of 7 bases. This CDR3 comprises 12 residues. The CDR3 region is CSVVLGSYEQYF. The CDR3 DNA reads as TGCAGCGTTGTGCTGGGCTCCTACGAGCAGTACTTC.

This clonotype came up many times. The chain employs TRBV16 and TRBJ1-2, with D hard to call. V lost 7 bases to trimming and J lost 5 bases, with 26 bases between them. The germline CDR1 and CDR2 sequences are KGHSY and FQNENV. The CDR3 loop spans 17 amino acids. The chain's CDR3 is CASKRATNPGIIYGYTF. CDR3 DNA sequence: TGTGCCAGCAAGCGGGCCACCAACCCGGGGATCATATATGGCTACACCTTC.

This clonotype was counted at least ten times. The rearrangement links TRBV20-1 to TRBJ2-3; 11 bases are shared with TRBD2. The germline CDR1 and CDR2 sequences are DFQATT and SNEGSKA (reference sequence). This CDR3 region has 16 residues. Trimming at V came to 6 bases and at J to 0 bases, leaving 8 bases not matched to a gene. In DNA, the CDR3 is TGCAGTGCCTCGGGACTAGCGGAGCCCAGCACAGATACGCAGTATTTT. Residues: CSASGLAEPSTDTQYF.

This clonotype was detected ten times or more. The gene calls are TRBV5-1 and TRBJ2-1; D uncertain. V lost 0 bases, J lost 10 bases, and 17 bases lay in between. Germline V gene lookup returns CDR1 SGHRS and CDR2 YFSETQ. The CDR3 spans 15 residues. The CDR3, as DNA: TGCGCCAGCAGCTTGGGGGGTAGCCTCGGTCGGGAGCAGTTCTTC. Encoded protein: CASSLGGSLGREQFF.